These 10 T cell receptor beta chains came from one sample sequenced in a study of blood T cells in healthy people across ages. It was with a sample-barcoded 5' primer and a J-beta primer mix that a second PCR of roughly 7 to 12 cycles was run. Via MiXCR, TCRdb re-called the 5' RACE reads, giving one row per CDR3 protein. This table holds fewer than 950,000 distinct CDR3 sequences, about 34% found once. The material sequenced was blood. The receptors derive from a man between 18 and 35 years old in good health.

This clonotype was picked up many times. The chain has TRBV4-3 and TRBJ2-1; TRBD2 agrees at 7 bases. This CDR3 contains 15 residues. CDR1 is LGHNA, CDR2 YSLEER, per germline. V shed 0 bases, J shed 6 bases, and the junction held 5 bases outside the gene matches. The CDR3: CASSQDLGGGNEQFF. The CDR3 DNA reads TGCGCCAGCAGCCAAGATCTTGGCGGGGGCAATGAGCAGTTCTTC.

This clonotype was seen repeatedly, ten times or more. The J gene is TRBJ2-7, the V gene TRBV5-6, with D possibly being TRBD2 (5 bases). The V gene's germline CDR1 is SGHDT and CDR2 YYEEEE. This CDR3 comprises 13 residues. Trimming cost V 6 bases and J 1 base, with 11 bases left between them. The DNA for the CDR3 is TGTGCCAGCACCTCATCGGGGTCCTACGAGCAGTACTTC. Translation gives CASTSSGSYEQYF.

The V call is TRBV12-3 or TRBV12-4, the J call TRBJ2-5; D gene unclear. The DNA end lines up better with TRBJ2-7; the J call may be wrong. This CDR3 is built from 12 residues. CDR3: CASSERRHEQYF. CDR3 coding DNA: TGTGCCAGCAGCGAGAGACGTCACGAGCAGTACTTC.

There are many counts of this clonotype. V is TRBV12-3 or TRBV12-4 and J is TRBJ1-2; D gene ambiguous. This CDR3 is built from 12 residues. The V end lost 3 bases, the J end lost 4 bases, and 6 bases lay between the germline ends. The CDR3 DNA reads as TGTGCCAGCAGTTTCTCTGGCTATGGCTACACCTTC. Translated, it gives CASSFSGYGYTF.

As concerns this clonotype: This may be a read error: a much more frequent sequence differs by one nucleotide. The chain couples TRBV20-1 to TRBJ2-5; 9 nucleotides agree with TRBD1. The J call may be faulty, since TRBJ2-7 better matches the DNA end. Per germline, CDR1 DFQATT and CDR2 SNEGSKA (reference sequence). There are 16 residues in the CDR3. The CDR3 DNA follows: TGCATTGCTAGACTCTCCGGGACAGGGAAACCCTACGAGCAGTACTTC. Amino acids: CIARLSGTGKPYEQYF.

This clonotype appeared many times. The chain is built from TRBV4-3 and TRBJ1-2, with D perhaps matching TRBD1 (5 bases). Germline V gene data show CDR1 as LGHNA and CDR2 as YSLEER. The CDR3 contains 16 residues. V gave up 1 base and J gave up 5 bases, with 17 bases separating them. The CDR3 sequence: CASSQVLEGKEYGYTF. Written as DNA, the CDR3 is TGCGCCAGCAGCCAAGTTTTGGAGGGGAAAGAGTATGGCTACACCTTC.

This rearrangement joins TRBV30 to TRBJ1-2; D is unresolved. V lost 2 bases and J 6 bases, leaving 13 bases between the germline ends. The CDR3 is 13 residues long. CDR1 is GTSNPN and CDR2 is SVGIG in the germline V gene (reference sequence). CDR3: CAWSRGSADGYTF. CDR3 DNA: TGTGCCTGGAGTAGAGGGAGTGCGGATGGCTACACCTTC.

Turning to this clonotype: This may come from a read error, since a much larger clone is one base off. The chain uses TRBV9 and TRBJ2-4; the match to TRBD1 covers 9 bases. The J call is in doubt because the DNA end fits TRBJ2-7 better. CDR1 is SGDLS, CDR2 YYNGEE, per germline. The CDR3 totals 14 residues. The DNA for the CDR3 is TGTGCCAGCAGCACACGCACGACAGGGGGCGAGCAGTACTTC. Translation: CASSTRTTGGEQYF.

The chain couples TRBV20-1 to TRBJ2-2, with 11 bases identical to TRBD2. This CDR3 contains 20 residues. Germline CDR1 is DFQATT and CDR2 is SNEGSKA (reference sequence). J gave up 0 bases and V 4 bases, and 16 bases lay outside the gene matches. CDR3 sequence: CSAKSTGTSGNLANTGELFF. In DNA, the CDR3 is TGCAGTGCTAAATCCACCGGGACTAGCGGAAATCTCGCGAACACCGGGGAGCTGTTTTTT.

A few counts support this clonotype. The chain employs TRBV20-1 and TRBJ2-7; a possible D gene is TRBD1 (5 bases). Germline V gene data show CDR1 as DFQATT and CDR2 as SNEGSKA (reference sequence). The CDR3 is made up of 16 amino acids. V lost 4 bases to trimming and J lost 7 bases, with 26 bases between them. CDR3 sequence (DNA): TGCAGTGCTACTACTCTGAAAGGGGCGCCTATGAATGAGCAGTACTTC. It encodes CSATTLKGAPMNEQYF.